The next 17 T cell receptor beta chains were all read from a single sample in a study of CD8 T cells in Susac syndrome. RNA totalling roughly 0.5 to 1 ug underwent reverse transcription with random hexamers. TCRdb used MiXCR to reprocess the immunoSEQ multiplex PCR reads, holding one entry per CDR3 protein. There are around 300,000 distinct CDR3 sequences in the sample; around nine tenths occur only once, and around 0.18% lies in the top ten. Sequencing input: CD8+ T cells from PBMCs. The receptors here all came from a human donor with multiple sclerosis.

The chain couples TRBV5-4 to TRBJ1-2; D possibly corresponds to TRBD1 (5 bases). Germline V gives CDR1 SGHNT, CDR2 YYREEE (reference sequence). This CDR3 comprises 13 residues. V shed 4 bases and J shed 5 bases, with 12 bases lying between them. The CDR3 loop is CASSRPGTYGYTF. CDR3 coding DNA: TGTGCCAGCAGCCGCCCCGGGACGTATGGCTACACCTTC.

As DNA, the CDR3 is TGTGCCAGCAGCTCCGACATGACCGGGGAGCTGTTTTTT. As protein: CASSSDMTGELFF. The chain combines TRBV5-5 with TRBJ2-2; D gene unclear. Trimming pared 3 bases from V and 5 bases from J, leaving 8 bases between. The CDR3 has 13 amino acids. Germline CDR1 and CDR2: SGHKS and YYEKEE (reference sequence).

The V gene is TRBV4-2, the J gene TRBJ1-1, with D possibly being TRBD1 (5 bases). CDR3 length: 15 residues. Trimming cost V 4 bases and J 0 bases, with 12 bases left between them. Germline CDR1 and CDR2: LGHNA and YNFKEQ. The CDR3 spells CASSRQGSMNTEAFF. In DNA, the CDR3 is TGTGCCAGCAGCCGGCAGGGCTCTATGAACACTGAAGCTTTCTTT.

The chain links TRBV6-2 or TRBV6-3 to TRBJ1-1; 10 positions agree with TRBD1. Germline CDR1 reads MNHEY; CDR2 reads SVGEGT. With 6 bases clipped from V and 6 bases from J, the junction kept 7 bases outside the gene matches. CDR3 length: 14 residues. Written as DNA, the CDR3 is TGTGCCAGCAGACTCCGGGACAGGGGCTCTGAAGCTTTCTTT. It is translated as CASRLRDRGSEAFF.

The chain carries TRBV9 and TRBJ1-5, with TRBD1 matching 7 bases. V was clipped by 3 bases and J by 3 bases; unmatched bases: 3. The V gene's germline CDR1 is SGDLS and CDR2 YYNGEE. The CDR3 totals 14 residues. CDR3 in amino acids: CASSGQGLNQPQHF. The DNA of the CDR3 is TGTGCCAGCAGCGGACAGGGACTCAATCAGCCCCAGCATTTT.

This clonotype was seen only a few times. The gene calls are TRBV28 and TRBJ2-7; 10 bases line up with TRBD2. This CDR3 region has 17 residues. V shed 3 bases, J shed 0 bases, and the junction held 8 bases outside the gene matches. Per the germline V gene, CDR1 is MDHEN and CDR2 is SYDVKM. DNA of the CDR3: TGTGCCAGCAGTTTTTCCCCGACTAGCGGGCCCTCCTACGAGCAGTACTTC. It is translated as CASSFSPTSGPSYEQYF.

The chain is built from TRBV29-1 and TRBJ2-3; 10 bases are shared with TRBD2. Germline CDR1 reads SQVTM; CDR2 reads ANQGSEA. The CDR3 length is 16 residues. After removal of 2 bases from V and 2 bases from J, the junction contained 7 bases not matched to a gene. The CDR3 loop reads CSVELRTSGSTDTQYF. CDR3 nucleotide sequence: TGCAGCGTTGAACTAAGGACTAGCGGTTCCACAGATACGCAGTATTTT.

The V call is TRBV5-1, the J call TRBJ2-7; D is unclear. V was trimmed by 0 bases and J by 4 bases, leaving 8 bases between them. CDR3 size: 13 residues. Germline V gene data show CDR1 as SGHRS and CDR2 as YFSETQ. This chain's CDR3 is CASSLVTDYEQYF. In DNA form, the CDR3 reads TGCGCCAGCAGCTTGGTGACGGATTACGAGCAGTACTTC.

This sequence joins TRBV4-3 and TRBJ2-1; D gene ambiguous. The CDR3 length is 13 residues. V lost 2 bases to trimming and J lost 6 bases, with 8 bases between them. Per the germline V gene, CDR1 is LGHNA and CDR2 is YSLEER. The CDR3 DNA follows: TGCGCCAGCAGCCAACTAGAAGGCAATGAGCAGTTCTTC. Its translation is CASSQLEGNEQFF.

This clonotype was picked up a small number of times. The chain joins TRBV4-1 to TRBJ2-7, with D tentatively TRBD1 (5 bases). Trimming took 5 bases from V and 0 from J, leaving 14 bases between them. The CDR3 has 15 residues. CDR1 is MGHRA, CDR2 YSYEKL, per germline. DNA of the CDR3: TGCGCCAGCAGCTATTTAGACAGAAGCTCCTACGAGCAGTACTTC. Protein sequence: CASSYLDRSSYEQYF.

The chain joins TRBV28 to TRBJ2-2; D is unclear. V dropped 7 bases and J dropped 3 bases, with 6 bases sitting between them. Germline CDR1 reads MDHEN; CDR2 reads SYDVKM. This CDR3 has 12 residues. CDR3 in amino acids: CASTLDTGELFF. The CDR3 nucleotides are TGTGCCAGCACTTTGGACACCGGGGAGCTGTTTTTT. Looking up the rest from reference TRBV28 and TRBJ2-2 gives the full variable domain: DVKVTQSSRYLVKRTGEKVFLECVQDMDHENMFWYRQDPGLGLRLIYFSYDVKMKEKGDIPEGYSVSREKKERFSLILESASTNQTSMYLCASTLDTGELFFGEGSRLTVL.

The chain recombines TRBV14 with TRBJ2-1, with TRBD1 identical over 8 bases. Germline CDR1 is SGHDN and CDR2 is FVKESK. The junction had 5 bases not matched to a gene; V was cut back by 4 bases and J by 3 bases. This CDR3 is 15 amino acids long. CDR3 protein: CASSLTGGIYNEQFF. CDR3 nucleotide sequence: TGTGCCAGCAGCCTTACAGGGGGGATCTACAATGAGCAGTTCTTC.

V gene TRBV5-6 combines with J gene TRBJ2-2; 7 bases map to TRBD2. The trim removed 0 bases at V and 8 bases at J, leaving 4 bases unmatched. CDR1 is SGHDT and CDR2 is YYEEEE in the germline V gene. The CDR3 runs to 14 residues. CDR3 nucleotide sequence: TGTGCCAGCAGCTTGGGCGGGAGCGCTGGGGAGCTGTTTTTT. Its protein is CASSLGGSAGELFF.

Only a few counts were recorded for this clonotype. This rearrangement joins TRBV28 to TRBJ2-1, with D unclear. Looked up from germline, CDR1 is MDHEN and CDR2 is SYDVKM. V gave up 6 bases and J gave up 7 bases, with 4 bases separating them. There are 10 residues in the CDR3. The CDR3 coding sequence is TGTGCCAGCAGCTTAAATGAGCAGTTCTTC. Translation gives CASSLNEQFF.

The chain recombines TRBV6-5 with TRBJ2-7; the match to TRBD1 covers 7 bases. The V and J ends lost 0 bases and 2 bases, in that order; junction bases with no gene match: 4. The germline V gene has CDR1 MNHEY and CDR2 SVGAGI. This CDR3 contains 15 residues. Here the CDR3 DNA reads TGTGCCAGCAGTTACTCTGGGCAGGGGGCCTACGAGCAGTACTTC. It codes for CASSYSGQGAYEQYF.

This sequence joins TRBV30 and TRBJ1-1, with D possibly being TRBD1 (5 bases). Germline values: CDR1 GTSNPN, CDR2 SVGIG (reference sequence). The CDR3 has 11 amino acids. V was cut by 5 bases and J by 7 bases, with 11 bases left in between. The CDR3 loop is CAWGGFDEAFF. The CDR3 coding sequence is TGTGCCTGGGGGGGGTTTGATGAAGCTTTCTTT.

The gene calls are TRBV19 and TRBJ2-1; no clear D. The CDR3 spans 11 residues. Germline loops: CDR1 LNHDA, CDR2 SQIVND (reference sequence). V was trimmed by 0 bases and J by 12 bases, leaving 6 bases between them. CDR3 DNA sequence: TGTGCCAGTAGTATAGACTTGGCGCAGTTCTTC. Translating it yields CASSIDLAQFF.